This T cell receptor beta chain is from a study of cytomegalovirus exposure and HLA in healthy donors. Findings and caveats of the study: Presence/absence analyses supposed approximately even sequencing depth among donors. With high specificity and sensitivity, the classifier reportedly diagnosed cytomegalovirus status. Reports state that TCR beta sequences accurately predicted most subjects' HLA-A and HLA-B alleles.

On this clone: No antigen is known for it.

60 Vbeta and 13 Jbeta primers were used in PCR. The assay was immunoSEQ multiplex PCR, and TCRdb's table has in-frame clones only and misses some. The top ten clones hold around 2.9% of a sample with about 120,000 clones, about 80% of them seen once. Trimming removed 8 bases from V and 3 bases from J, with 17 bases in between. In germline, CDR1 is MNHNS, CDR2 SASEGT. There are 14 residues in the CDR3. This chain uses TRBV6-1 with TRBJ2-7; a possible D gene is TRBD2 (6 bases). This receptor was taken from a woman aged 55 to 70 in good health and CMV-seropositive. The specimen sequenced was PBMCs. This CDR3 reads CASRETPRDYEQYF. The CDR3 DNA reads TGTGCCAGCCGAGAGACCCCGCGGGACTACGAGCAGTACTTC.